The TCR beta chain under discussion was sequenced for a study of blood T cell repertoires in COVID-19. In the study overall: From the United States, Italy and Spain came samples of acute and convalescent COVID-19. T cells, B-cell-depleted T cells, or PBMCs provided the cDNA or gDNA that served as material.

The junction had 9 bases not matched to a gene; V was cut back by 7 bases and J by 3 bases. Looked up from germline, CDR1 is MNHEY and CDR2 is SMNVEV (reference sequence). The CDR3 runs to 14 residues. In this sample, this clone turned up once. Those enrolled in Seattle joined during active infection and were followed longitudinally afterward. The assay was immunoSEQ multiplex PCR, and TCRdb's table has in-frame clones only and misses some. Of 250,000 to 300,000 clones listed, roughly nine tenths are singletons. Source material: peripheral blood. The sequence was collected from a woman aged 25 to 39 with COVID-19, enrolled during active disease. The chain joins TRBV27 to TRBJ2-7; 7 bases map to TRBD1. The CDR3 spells CASKSGTVGYEQYF. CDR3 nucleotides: TGTGCCAGCAAGTCCGGGACAGTGGGCTACGAGCAGTACTTC.